These 3 T cell receptor beta chains were all obtained from the same sample, sequenced in a study of T cell responses to AZD1222 COVID-19 vaccine listed by TCRdb under 2021. In light of the paper, this sample's time point label describes: about 28 days (+/-7) after the second vaccine dose. Library preparation used the immunoSEQ multiplex PCR assay. What TCRdb holds here is the immuneACCESS table cut down to in-frame rearrangements. Part of the clones is not present; checked against another copy, under half of the missing clones reflect an unresolved V gene, and the others are unexplained. The sample table records about 39,000 clones; 88% of these occur just once. The top ten constitute roughly 25% of the sample. Sequences were derived from peripheral blood, sampled 28 days after the second AZD1222 dose. Receptors were obtained from an adult who received the AZD1222 COVID-19 vaccine.

The rearrangement links TRBV11-2 to TRBJ1-5; D is uncertain. The CDR3 is 14 amino acids. CDR1 is SGHAT and CDR2 is FQNNGV in the germline V gene. Between the trimmed V and J ends, which lost 5 bases and 10 bases, there was a span of 18 bases. CDR3 sequence reads: CASSPGTSGGPQHF. The CDR3 nucleotides are TGTGCCAGCAGCCCAGGAACTTCGGGAGGTCCCCAGCATTTT. The variable domain in full, completed from reference TRBV11-2 and TRBJ1-5, reads EAGVAQSPRYKIIEKRQSVAFWCNPISGHATLYWYQQILGQGPKLLIQFQNNGVVDDSQLPKDRFSAERLKGVDSTLKIQPAKLEDSAVYLCASSPGTSGGPQHFGDGTRLSIL.

The chain combines TRBV10-2 with TRBJ1-2, with TRBD1 as a possible D gene (5 bases). The CDR3 totals 14 residues. Germline-derived CDR1 and CDR2 are WSHSY and SAAADI. V lost 2 bases to trimming and J lost 2 bases, with 9 bases between them. The CDR3 here is CASSEIPGNYGYTF. The CDR3 DNA reads as TGCGCCAGCAGTGAGATTCCAGGGAACTATGGCTACACCTTC.

The chain employs TRBV9 and TRBJ1-6, with 7 bases identical to TRBD1. V lost 3 bases and J lost 5; bases outside the gene matches: 8. From germline, CDR1 is SGDLS and CDR2 YYNGEE. The CDR3 sequence is 16 residues long. This chain's CDR3 is CASSGRAGTDNSPLHF. The DNA for the CDR3 is TGTGCCAGCAGCGGCCGAGCCGGGACAGATAATTCACCCCTCCACTTT.